The source of this T cell receptor beta chain is a study of neoadjuvant nivolumab and ipilimumab in lung cancer. General observations from the study: TCR clonality did not significantly correlate with pathologic tumor regression. A small number of samples were TCR sequenced.

Details on this clone: Its antigen is unknown.

Unmatched junction bases numbered 7, after V lost 6 bases and J lost 3 bases. This CDR3 is built from 15 residues. Germline CDR1 reads SGHTA; CDR2 reads FQGNSA. This table comes from immunoSEQ multiplex PCR, and its TCRdb copy is limited to in-frame clones, with some not included. The sample includes thousands of clones, about 65% of them seen just once. The material sequenced was tumor tissue, taken after neoadjuvant nivolumab, alone or with ipilimumab, at or shortly before surgery. The receptor's source is an adult with non-small cell lung cancer. The chain combines TRBV7-2 with TRBJ2-7; TRBD2 matches at 11 bases. The CDR3 bases are TGTGCCAGCAGACCCGCACTAGCGGGAGTCTACGAGCAGTACTTC. It codes for CASRPALAGVYEQYF.